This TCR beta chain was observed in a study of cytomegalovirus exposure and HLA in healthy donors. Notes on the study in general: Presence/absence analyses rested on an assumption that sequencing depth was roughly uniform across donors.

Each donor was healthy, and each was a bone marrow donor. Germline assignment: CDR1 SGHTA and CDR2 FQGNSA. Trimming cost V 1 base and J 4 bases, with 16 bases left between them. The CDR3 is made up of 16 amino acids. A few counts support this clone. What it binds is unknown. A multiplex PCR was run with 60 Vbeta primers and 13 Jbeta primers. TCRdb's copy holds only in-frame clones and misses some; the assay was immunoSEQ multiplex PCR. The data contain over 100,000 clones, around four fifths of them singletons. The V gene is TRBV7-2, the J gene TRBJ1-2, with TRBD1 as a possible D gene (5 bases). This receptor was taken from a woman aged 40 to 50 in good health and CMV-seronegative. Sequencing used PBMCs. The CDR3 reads CASSLGNVGQGYGYTF. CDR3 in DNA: TGTGCCAGCAGCTTAGGCAATGTGGGGCAGGGCTATGGCTACACCTTC.